A selection of T cell receptor beta chains follows, all from one sample in a study of cytomegalovirus exposure and HLA in healthy donors. Profiling relied on immunoSEQ multiplex PCR, and the TCRdb table lists in-frame clones only, not all of them. This sample has some 98,000 clones, with roughly nine tenths found just once. The sequencing input was PBMCs. These receptors originate from a woman aged 25 to 39 in good health and CMV-seronegative. The CDR3 runs from the conserved cysteine through the conserved F or W. The D gene is left open where the match is weak. A clone size is listed for some rows: how often the clone was seen (once, few, many), or a class if it is expanded.

-	TRBV14	TRBD1	TRBJ1-6	CASSQRGRGRNSPLHF	TGTGCCAGCAGCCAACGGGGAAGGGGGCGGAATTCACCCCTCCACTTT
-	TRBV7-9	-	TRBJ2-5	CASSLGGAGGETQYF	TGTGCCAGCAGCTTAGGCGGGGCAGGCGGAGAGACCCAGTACTTC
-	TRBV10-1	TRBD1	TRBJ1-6	CASSAGGYNSPLHF	TGCGCCAGCTCTGCAGGGGGCTATAATTCACCCCTCCACTTT
-	TRBV28	-	TRBJ2-7	CASNSGKPHEQYF	TGTGCCAGCAACTCGGGGAAGCCCCACGAGCAGTACTTC
-	TRBV19	TRBD2	TRBJ2-3	CASSRTGTSGTDTQYF	TGTGCCAGTAGTAGAACCGGGACTAGCGGCACAGATACGCAGTATTTT
-	TRBV10-1	-	TRBJ2-7	CASSDRSSYEQYF	TGCGCCAGCTCGGACAGAAGCTCCTACGAGCAGTACTTC
few	TRBV27	-	TRBJ1-1	CASRLTNTEAFF	TGTGCCAGCAGACTAACGAACACTGAAGCTTTCTTT
-	TRBV18	-	TRBJ2-5	CASSPQGAETQYF	TGTGCCAGCTCACCGCAGGGCGCGGAGACCCAGTACTTC
-	TRBV4-3	-	TRBJ2-4	CASSQDRAYSNIQYF	TGCGCCAGCAGCCAAGACAGGGCTTATTCGAACATTCAGTACTTC
-	TRBV2	-	TRBJ2-2	CACRPGSSEAGELFF	TGTGCCTGCAGGCCTGGGAGCTCTGAGGCCGGGGAGCTGTTTTTT
-	TRBV28	TRBD2	TRBJ2-3	CASRPSGREDTQYF	TGTGCCAGCAGACCTAGCGGGAGGGAAGATACGCAGTATTTT
-	TRBV6-6	-	TRBJ1-5	CASSYEGRWGQPQHF	TGTGCCAGCAGTTACGAAGGGAGATGGGGTCAGCCCCAGCATTTT
-	TRBV15	TRBD1	TRBJ2-7	CATSSGDRGYEQYF	TGTGCCACCAGCAGTGGGGACAGGGGCTACGAGCAGTACTTC
-	TRBV5-1	-	TRBJ2-7	CASSLTSSTYEQYF	TGCGCCAGCAGCTTGACCAGTTCAACCTACGAGCAGTACTTC
once	TRBV6-5	TRBD1	TRBJ1-4	CASSYQGAANEKLFF	TGTGCCAGCAGTTATCAGGGGGCTGCTAATGAAAAACTGTTTTTT
-	TRBV7-6	TRBD1	TRBJ1-3	CASSRGGQGWGNTIYF	TGTGCCAGCAGCCGTGGAGGACAGGGGTGGGGAAACACCATATATTTT
few	TRBV5-1	-	TRBJ2-5	CASRPLGQREETQYF	TGCGCGAGCAGACCACTAGGACAGAGAGAAGAGACCCAGTACTTC
-	TRBV15	-	TRBJ2-7	CATSRGHFQFPGYEQYF	TGTGCCACCAGCAGGGGACATTTTCAATTTCCGGGCTACGAGCAGTACTTC
many	TRBV2	TRBD1	TRBJ2-6	CASSRGRGANVLTF	TGTGCCAGCAGCAGGGGGCGCGGGGCCAACGTCCTGACTTTC
-	TRBV5-1	-	TRBJ2-3	CASSLRQSTDTQYF	TGCGCCAGCAGCCTCAGACAGAGCACAGATACGCAGTATTTT
-	TRBV7-9	-	TRBJ2-3	CASSFPSTYTQYF	TGTGCCAGCAGCTTCCCTAGCACGTATACGCAGTATTTT
-	TRBV6-4	-	TRBJ2-5	CASRVGGFQETQYF	TGTGCCAGCAGAGTTGGCGGATTCCAAGAGACCCAGTACTTC
-	TRBV19	-	TRBJ1-5	CASKVAVHQPQHF	TGTGCCAGTAAGGTGGCGGTTCATCAGCCCCAGCATTTT
-	TRBV4-2	-	TRBJ1-1	CASSQVVSSGTEAFF	TGTGCCAGCAGCCAAGTCGTATCTTCCGGGACTGAAGCTTTCTTT
-	TRBV5-1	TRBD1	TRBJ2-2	CASSYGTGTGELFF	TGCGCCAGCAGCTACGGGACAGGCACCGGGGAGCTGTTTTTT
-	TRBV5-4	TRBD1	TRBJ2-1	CASSVVYRGRTDNEQFF	TGTGCCAGCAGCGTAGTTTACAGGGGTCGGACTGACAATGAGCAGTTCTTC
-	TRBV6-5	-	TRBJ1-2	CASSYRGAPLGGYTF	TGTGCCAGCAGTTACCGGGGGGCCCCTTTGGGCGGCTACACCTTC
-	TRBV28	-	TRBJ2-7	CATGNPYEQYF	TGTGCCACAGGGAATCCCTACGAGCAGTACTTC
-	TRBV28	-	TRBJ2-3	CASSFGFGPADTQYF	TGTGCCAGCAGTTTTGGTTTTGGTCCGGCAGATACGCAGTATTTT
-	TRBV7-9	TRBD1	TRBJ1-1	CASSLSQGGTEAFF	TGTGCCAGCAGCTTATCTCAGGGGGGTACTGAAGCTTTCTTT
-	TRBV28	TRBD2	TRBJ2-7	CASSLGTSFEQYF	TGTGCCAGCAGTTTAGGGACTAGCTTCGAGCAGTACTTC
-	TRBV7-9	-	TRBJ1-4	CASSLVLTDEKLFF	TGTGCCAGCAGCTTAGTGCTAACGGATGAAAAACTGTTTTTT
-	TRBV19	-	TRBJ1-5	CASSIRGVVLGNQPQHF	TGTGCCAGTAGTATAAGGGGTGTGGTTCTGGGCAATCAGCCCCAGCATTTT
-	TRBV11-2	TRBD1	TRBJ1-4	CASSRGTVNEKLFF	TGTGCCAGCAGCCGGGGGACAGTAAATGAAAAACTGTTTTTT
-	TRBV27	TRBD1	TRBJ2-3	CASSGTGANTDTQYF	TGTGCCAGCAGCGGGACAGGGGCTAACACAGATACGCAGTATTTT
-	TRBV5-1	-	TRBJ2-1	CASSSETGYYNEQFF	TGCGCCAGCAGCTCCGAAACGGGGTACTACAATGAGCAGTTCTTC
-	TRBV7-8	-	TRBJ2-1	CASIPGGAGEQFF	TGTGCCAGCATCCCGGGTGGGGCGGGGGAGCAGTTCTTC
-	TRBV7-9	-	TRBJ2-1	CATVWGAYNEQFF	TGTGCCACCGTCTGGGGCGCCTACAATGAGCAGTTCTTC
-	TRBV21-1	-	TRBJ2-2	CASSKGGPSGRAWAGELFF	TGTGCCAGCAGCAAAGGTGGGCCTAGCGGGAGGGCCTGGGCCGGGGAGCTGTTTTTT
-	TRBV19	-	TRBJ1-5	CASSIVRGIDQPQHF	TGTGCCAGTAGTATCGTTCGGGGGATAGATCAGCCCCAGCATTTT